Following are 30 T cell receptor beta chains from one sample sequenced in a study of T cells in Graves' hyperthyroidism and ophthalmopathy (dated by TCRdb to the late 2010s). The library was made by multiplex PCR. These reads were obtained on an Illumina HiSeq 2000. TCR beta CDR3 regions were amplified from RNA transcripts. The TCR CDR3 was subjected to a first round of RT-PCR using the HTBI primer set and the Qiagen OneStep RT-PCR kit. TCRdb reran the public reads through fastp at Q25 and MiXCR, keeping productive beta chains. Every entry covers one CDR3 protein and lists the most common genes and DNA from its rows. The sample table shows about 640,000 distinct CDR3 sequences, and under 25% are seen once. The top ten clonotypes cover roughly 30% of the sample. The specimen sequenced was blood. The receptors come from a man aged 30 to 45 with Graves' ophthalmopathy.

The rearrangement links TRBV7-9 to TRBJ2-7; D may be TRBD1 (6 bases). From germline, CDR1 is SEHNR and CDR2 FQNEAQ (reference sequence). The CDR3 sequence is 14 residues long. Trimming removed 4 bases from V and 4 bases from J, with 14 bases in between. The CDR3 nucleotides are TGTGCCAGCAGCTCCGGACAGCAACTTTACGAGCAGTACTTC. Protein product: CASSSGQQLYEQYF.

This chain links TRBV29-1 with TRBJ1-2; TRBD1 matches 11 bases. The CDR3 is 16 amino acids. V shed 4 bases, J shed 7 bases, and the junction held 14 bases outside the gene matches. In germline, CDR1 is SQVTM, CDR2 ANQGSEA. The CDR3 nucleotides read TGCAGCGTTGGAGCCCGCTTGGACAGGGGGCGCGGTGGCTACACCTTC. It encodes CSVGARLDRGRGGYTF.

With regard to this clonotype: This may be a read error: a much more frequent sequence differs by one nucleotide. The J gene is TRBJ2-7, the V gene TRBV2; 8 nucleotides line up with TRBD1. The length of the CDR3 is 14 residues. Germline V lookup: CDR1 SNHLY, CDR2 FYNNEI. Trimming cost V 6 bases and J 3 bases; bases outside gene matches: 7. This CDR3 is CASRADRVGYEQYF. For the CDR3, the DNA is TGTGCCAGCAGAGCGGACAGGGTGGGCTACGAGCAGTACTTC.

This clonotype was counted at least ten times. V is TRBV28 and J is TRBJ2-1; D ambiguous. The CDR3 contains 16 residues. Trimming stripped 1 base from V and 0 bases from J, with 10 bases between. Germline V gives CDR1 MDHEN, CDR2 SYDVKM. The CDR3 DNA reads as TGTGCCAGCAGTTTATTCGGTACCAGCTCCTACAATGAGCAGTTCTTC. It encodes CASSLFGTSSYNEQFF.

Only a few counts were recorded for this clonotype. The chain is built from TRBV28 and TRBJ2-2; TRBD2 aligns across 15 bases. The trim removed 5 bases at V and 2 bases at J, leaving 6 bases unmatched. This CDR3 has 18 residues. Germline V gene lookup returns CDR1 MDHEN and CDR2 SYDVKM. The CDR3 is CASSPGLAGGINTGELFF. The CDR3 coding sequence is TGTGCCAGCAGTCCCGGACTAGCGGGAGGGATCAACACCGGGGAGCTGTTTTTT. Full variable domain (missing parts from reference TRBV28 and TRBJ2-2): DVKVTQSSRYLVKRTGEKVFLECVQDMDHENMFWYRQDPGLGLRLIYFSYDVKMKEKGDIPEGYSVSREKKERFSLILESASTNQTSMYLCASSPGLAGGINTGELFFGEGSRLTVL.

This clonotype was observed many times. The V call is TRBV7-8, the J call TRBJ2-7; D is perhaps TRBD1 (5 bases). Trimming left V 4 bases short and J 0 bases short, with 10 bases between. The CDR3 length is 14 residues. The germline V gene has CDR1 SGHVS and CDR2 FQNEAQ. The CDR3 sequence is CASSYRFSSYEQYF. The CDR3 DNA reads TGTGCCAGCAGCTACAGGTTCAGCTCCTACGAGCAGTACTTC.

This clonotype was counted a few times. This chain links TRBV2 with TRBJ2-1; D possibly corresponds to TRBD2 (5 bases). CDR3 length equals 13 residues. Germline values: CDR1 SNHLY, CDR2 FYNNEI. V lost 6 bases, J lost 7 bases, and 13 bases lay in between. As DNA, the CDR3 is TGTGCCAGCAGGGGAACTACGGGAAATGAGCAGTTCTTC. This translates into CASRGTTGNEQFF.

This clonotype turned up a few times. The gene calls are TRBV7-9 and TRBJ2-1, with 14 positions matching TRBD2. Germline-derived CDR1 and CDR2 are SEHNR and FQNEAQ (reference sequence). The CDR3 is 16 amino acids. Unmatched junction bases numbered 5, after V lost 2 bases and J lost 8 bases. The CDR3 is CASSLTGTSGRDEQFF. DNA for the CDR3: TGTGCCAGCAGCTTAACCGGGACTAGCGGGAGAGATGAGCAGTTCTTC.

The table lists this clonotype with a few counts. The junction departs from the called germline gene at one end, perhaps through a read error. This chain links TRBV18 with TRBJ1-6, with 7 bases identical to TRBD1. The germline CDR1 and CDR2 sequences are KGHSH and LQKENI. The CDR3 consists of 15 residues. The CDR3 loop is CASSQGGQNNSPLHF. The CDR3 bases are TGTGCCAGCTCCCAGGGGGGACAGAATAATTCACCCCTTCACTTT.

This clonotype was seen more than once but under ten times. The rearrangement links TRBV18 to TRBJ2-7; 7 nucleotides line up with TRBD1. This CDR3 is 15 amino acids long. Germline loops: CDR1 KGHSH, CDR2 LQKENI. V lost 4 bases to trimming and J lost 6 bases; unmatched junction nucleotides: 12. CDR3 in DNA: TGTGCCAGCTCACTAGCCTTAGACAGGGCGGGCGAGCAGTACTTC. Translation: CASSLALDRAGEQYF.

Turning to this clonotype: This clone may be a read error of a much larger clone one base away. J is TRBJ2-1 and V is TRBV7-9, with no clear D. Germline-derived CDR1 and CDR2 are SEHNR and FQNEAQ (reference sequence). CDR3 size: 13 residues. CDR3 in amino acids: CASSPGSRNEQLF. In nucleotides, the CDR3 is TGTGCCAGCAGTCCTGGAAGCAGAAATGAGCAGCTCTTC.

This sequence joins TRBV20-1 and TRBJ2-3; possible D gene TRBD2, 5 bases. The V gene lost 1 base and the J gene lost 4 bases, with 9 bases spanning the gap. The V gene's germline CDR1 is DFQATT and CDR2 SNEGSKA (reference sequence). There are 13 residues in the CDR3. Here the CDR3 DNA reads TGCAGTGCTAGAGTGCTAGCTGCAGATACGCAGTATTTT. Encoded protein: CSARVLAADTQYF.

The chain links TRBV19 to TRBJ2-1; no reliable D call. This CDR3 has 16 residues. Germline-derived CDR1 and CDR2 are LNHDA and SQIVND (reference sequence). With 1 base removed from V and 3 bases from J, the gap between germline ends came to 13 bases. CDR3 protein: CASSIGLSQSYNEQFF. The CDR3 nucleotides are TGTGCCAGTAGTATAGGGTTGAGTCAGAGCTACAATGAGCAGTTCTTC.

This clonotype was counted ten times or more. V and J are TRBV28 and TRBJ1-4; no definite D call. The ends were cut back, 5 bases at V and 2 bases at J, with 12 bases in the middle. The germline CDR1 and CDR2 sequences are MDHEN and SYDVKM. This CDR3 has 15 amino acids. CDR3 sequence: CASSLPDVTNEKLFF. CDR3 bases: TGTGCCAGCAGTCTCCCCGATGTCACTAATGAAAAACTGTTTTTT.

The chain is built from TRBV11-2 and TRBJ2-2, with 11 nucleotides matching TRBD2. There are 16 residues in the CDR3. The V segment lost 2 bases and the J segment 14 bases; nucleotides outside the gene matches: 13. Per the germline V gene, CDR1 is SGHAT and CDR2 is FQNNGV. The CDR3 DNA reads as TGTGCCAGCAGCTTAAACACCGGGACTAGCGGTGGAGGACTGTTTTTT. Translated, it gives CASSLNTGTSGGGLFF. Combining the CDR3 with reference TRBV11-2 and TRBJ2-2 gives the whole variable domain EAGVAQSPRYKIIEKRQSVAFWCNPISGHATLYWYQQILGQGPKLLIQFQNNGVVDDSQLPKDRFSAERLKGVDSTLKIQPAKLEDSAVYLCASSLNTGTSGGGLFFGEGSRLTVL.

The chain combines TRBV3-1 with TRBJ1-1; D gene uncertain. The CDR3 consists of 15 residues. Germline assignment: CDR1 LGHDT and CDR2 YNNKEL (reference sequence). Trimming took 10 bases from V and 3 from J, leaving 21 bases between them. The CDR3 loop reads CATSASFGSYTEAFF. The CDR3 nucleotides are TGTGCCACCTCCGCTTCTTTTGGGAGCTACACTGAAGCTTTCTTT.

The genes are TRBV28 and TRBJ2-1; 7 bases line up with TRBD1. V shed 6 bases, J shed 4 bases, and the junction held 9 bases outside the gene matches. This CDR3 comprises 15 residues. Germline V gene data show CDR1 as MDHEN and CDR2 as SYDVKM. The CDR3 loop reads CASRTPTGKYNEQFF. The CDR3 nucleotides are TGTGCCAGCAGGACCCCGACAGGGAAGTACAATGAGCAGTTCTTC.

This clonotype was picked up many times. The chain joins TRBV6-1 to TRBJ2-7, with D perhaps given as TRBD1 or TRBD2 (5 bases each). Germline loops: CDR1 MNHNS, CDR2 SASEGT. The CDR3 has 15 amino acids. The V end was cut by 5 bases, the J end by 8 bases, with 22 bases between. CDR3: CASSSSGTPPDQQYF. Here the CDR3 DNA reads TGTGCCAGCAGTTCATCCGGGACCCCCCCGGACCAGCAGTACTTC.

This clonotype was seen ten or more times. This chain joins TRBV5-1 and TRBJ2-3; the D gene is possibly TRBD1 (6 bases). There are 15 residues in the CDR3. From germline, CDR1 is SGHRS and CDR2 YFSETQ. Trimming removed 0 bases at V and 3 bases at J, with 11 bases between. This CDR3 is CASSLAGQKTDTQYF. The CDR3 bases are TGCGCCAGCAGCTTGGCTGGACAGAAAACAGATACGCAGTATTTT.

This clonotype was counted ten times or more. This sequence joins TRBV18 and TRBJ2-3; D might be TRBD1 (6 bases). The V gene lost 3 bases and the J gene lost 0 bases, with 10 bases spanning the gap. The germline CDR1 and CDR2 sequences are KGHSH and LQKENI. The CDR3 loop spans 15 amino acids. The CDR3 sequence: CASSPRTDSTDTQYF. The CDR3 nucleotides are TGTGCCAGCTCACCGAGGACAGACAGCACAGATACGCAGTATTTT.

The rearrangement joins TRBV28 to TRBJ1-6; D gene uncertain. Germline assignment: CDR1 MDHEN and CDR2 SYDVKM. V was cut by 7 bases and J by 10 bases, with 17 bases left in between. This CDR3 spans 14 amino acids. Written as DNA, the CDR3 is TGTGCCAGCACCCCCCGGGGAGTCCGATCACCCCTCCACTTT. This sequence encodes CASTPRGVRSPLHF.

This clonotype was seen repeatedly, ten times or more. The chain recombines TRBV12-3 or TRBV12-4 with TRBJ1-1; a possible D gene is TRBD1 (6 bases). Trimming pared 3 bases from V and 4 bases from J, leaving 12 bases between. The CDR3 has 14 residues. CDR3 region: CASSFGGPGTEAFF. Written as DNA, the CDR3 is TGTGCCAGCAGTTTTGGGGGGCCGGGCACTGAAGCTTTCTTT.

This chain uses TRBV28 with TRBJ2-3; the D is unclear. Trimming removed 5 bases at V and 5 bases at J, with 14 bases between. Germline lookup yields CDR1 MDHEN and CDR2 SYDVKM. CDR3 size: 14 residues. This CDR3 is CASSVTQNGDTQYF. The CDR3 bases are TGTGCCAGCAGTGTGACCCAAAATGGAGATACGCAGTATTTT.

This clonotype came up once. With a much larger clone just one base away, this may be a read error. The gene calls are TRBV7-9 and TRBJ2-7; D is unclear. Germline-derived CDR1 and CDR2 are SEHNR and FQNEAQ (reference sequence). The CDR3 has 14 residues. V dropped 6 bases and J dropped 6 bases, with 18 bases sitting between them. The CDR3 loop reads CASSNVRRACEQYF. Here the CDR3 DNA reads TGTGCCAGCAGTAACGTCCGACGGGCCTGCGAGCAGTACTTC.

This clonotype has a count of ten or more. The rearrangement uses TRBV7-8 and TRBJ2-5; perhaps TRBD2 as D (6 bases). CDR3 length: 15 residues. The germline CDR1 and CDR2 sequences are SGHVS and FQNEAQ. V gave up 5 bases and J gave up 5 bases, with 18 bases separating them. CDR3 residues: CASSPGGTPRETQYF. The CDR3 DNA sequence: TGTGCCAGCAGCCCCGGAGGGACCCCTAGGGAGACCCAGTACTTC.

The gene calls are TRBV6-5 and TRBJ2-5; 11 bases line up with TRBD1. The CDR3 runs to 17 residues. Trimming removed 1 base from V and 3 bases from J; junction bases left unmatched: 7. Per the germline V gene, CDR1 is MNHEY and CDR2 is SVGAGI. CDR3 sequence: CASSYYLGQGAEETQYF. The CDR3 region has the DNA TGTGCCAGCAGTTACTACCTAGGACAGGGGGCGGAAGAGACCCAGTACTTC.

The chain links TRBV28 to TRBJ1-4; 7 nucleotides align to TRBD1. This CDR3 region has 15 residues. Losses at the gene ends were 2 bases for V and 3 bases for J; bases not matched to a gene: 3. The germline V gene has CDR1 MDHEN and CDR2 SYDVKM. This CDR3 is CASSLRQGPNEKLFF. CDR3 nucleotide sequence: TGTGCCAGCAGTTTAAGACAGGGCCCTAATGAAAAACTGTTTTTT.

The chain carries TRBV14 and TRBJ2-1; 10 bases are a match to TRBD2. Germline V lookup: CDR1 SGHDN, CDR2 FVKESK. This CDR3 contains 15 residues. The junction had 4 bases not matched to a gene; V was cut back by 0 bases and J by 8 bases. The CDR3: CASSQESSGRDEQFF. CDR3 in DNA: TGTGCCAGCAGCCAAGAGTCTAGCGGGAGAGATGAGCAGTTCTTC.

This clonotype was detected only a few times. This rearrangement joins TRBV18 to TRBJ2-2, with unresolved D. The CDR3 loop spans 13 amino acids. Trimming shortened V by 2 bases and J by 7 bases, and 8 bases separated the two germline ends. The germline V gene encodes CDR1 KGHSH and CDR2 LQKENI. The CDR3 loop is CASSPSGNGELFF. CDR3 sequence (DNA): TGTGCCAGCTCACCAAGTGGAAACGGGGAGCTGTTTTTT.

The rearrangement links TRBV12-3 or TRBV12-4 to TRBJ1-5; D call uncertain. This CDR3 is built from 14 residues. The V gene lost 3 bases and the J gene lost 3 bases, with 9 bases spanning the gap. The CDR3 reads CASSFSETNQPQHF. CDR3 coding DNA: TGTGCCAGCAGTTTTTCAGAGACCAATCAGCCCCAGCATTTT.